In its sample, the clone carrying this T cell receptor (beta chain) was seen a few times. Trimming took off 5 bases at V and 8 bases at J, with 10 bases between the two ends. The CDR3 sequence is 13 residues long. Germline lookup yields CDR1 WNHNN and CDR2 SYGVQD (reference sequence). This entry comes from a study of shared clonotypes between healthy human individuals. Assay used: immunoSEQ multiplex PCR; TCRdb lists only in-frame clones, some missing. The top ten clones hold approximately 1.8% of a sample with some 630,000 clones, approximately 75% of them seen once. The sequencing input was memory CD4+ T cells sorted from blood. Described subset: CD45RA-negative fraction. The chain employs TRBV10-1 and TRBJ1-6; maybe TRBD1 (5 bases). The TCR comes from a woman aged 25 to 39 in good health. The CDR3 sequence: CASSPVQDSPLHF. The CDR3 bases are TGCGCCAGCAGTCCGGTACAGGATTCACCCCTCCACTTT.